The sample holds many counts of the clone carrying this T cell receptor beta chain. Its antigen is as yet unknown. This record belongs to a study of beta chain features in type 1 diabetes. Study-wide context: Healthy donors and patients had similar age, gender and cell yields. Study-level findings and limits: Resolution of whether HLA type affects TCRB rearrangement was not achieved here. The naive, central memory and Treg TCRB repertoires showed an apparent similarity that was greater among patients than among healthy donors.

Germline CDR1 is SGHDT and CDR2 is YYEEEE. Trimming took off 3 bases at V and 0 bases at J, with 7 bases between the two ends. The CDR3 spans 14 residues. The whole isolated RNA underwent reverse transcription, so sequencing captured expressed TCRB transcripts. The protocol was immunoSEQ multiplex PCR, while the TCRdb copy is restricted to in-frame clones and leaves out a portion. The sample consists of about 290,000 clones, approximately 8% of them appearing once. The sample comprised central memory CD4+ T cells from blood. The V call is TRBV5-6, the J call TRBJ2-1, with D possibly matching TRBD1 (6 bases). This TCR derives from a woman under 30 in good health. CDR3 bases: TGTGCCAGCAGCTCGGACAGCTCCTACAATGAGCAGTTCTTC. This gives the protein CASSSDSSYNEQFF.